This T cell receptor beta chain stems from a study of T cell changes during pregnancy in multiple sclerosis. Produced via immunoSEQ multiplex PCR; TCRdb's table is partial and in-frame only. The table records some 57,000 clones, about 90% of them present only once. The CDR3 is made up of 17 amino acids. Germline CDR1 and CDR2: SGHTS and YDEGEE. The V gene lost 4 bases and the J gene lost 0 bases, with 16 bases spanning the gap. Material: peripheral blood, obtained in the first trimester of pregnancy. The origin of this receptor is a female donor in good health, enrolled as a control in a pregnancy study. V gene TRBV5-8 combines with J gene TRBJ1-4; D gene uncertain. The CDR3 sequence is CASSRGLEGTTNEKLFF. In DNA form, the CDR3 reads TGTGCCAGCAGCCGCGGCTTGGAGGGCACAACTAATGAAAAACTGTTTTTT.